Sequencing of this TCR beta chain was carried out in a study of response to subunit inactivated influenza vaccine. Regarding the study as a whole: Authors suggested seasonal influenza vaccinations each recruit few new T cells.

This CDR3 has 15 residues. Germline trimming cut 1 base from V and 8 bases from J; bases unmatched to any gene: 8. Germline V lookup: CDR1 DFQATT, CDR2 SNEGSKA (reference sequence). This clonotype was detected a few times. Its matching antigen is unknown. TCRdb reprocessed the RT-PCR reads with MiXCR, giving one entry per CDR3 protein. Of more than 550,000 distinct CDR3 sequences listed, 12% are singletons. This TCR was recovered from a man aged 50-59 years who received an inactivated influenza vaccine. The V call is TRBV20-1, the J call TRBJ2-1, with 10 nucleotides matching TRBD1. The specimen was PBMCs from blood, collected on the day of vaccination. CDR3: CSARAGTGARDEQFF. The CDR3 DNA reads as TGCAGTGCTAGAGCCGGGACAGGGGCGCGGGATGAGCAGTTCTTC.